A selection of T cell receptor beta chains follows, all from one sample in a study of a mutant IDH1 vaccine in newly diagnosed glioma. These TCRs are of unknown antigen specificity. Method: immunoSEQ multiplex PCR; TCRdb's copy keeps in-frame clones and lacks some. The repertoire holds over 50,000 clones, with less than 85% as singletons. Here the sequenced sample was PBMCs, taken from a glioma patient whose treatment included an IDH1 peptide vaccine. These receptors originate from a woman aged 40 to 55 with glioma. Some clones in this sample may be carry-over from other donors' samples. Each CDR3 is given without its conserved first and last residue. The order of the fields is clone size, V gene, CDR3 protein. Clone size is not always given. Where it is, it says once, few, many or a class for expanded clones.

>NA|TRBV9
ASSERAPWNIDTQY
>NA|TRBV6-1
ASRGQGGNYT
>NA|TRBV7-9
ASSPYRGRGRATNEKLF
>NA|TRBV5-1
ASSLGLAGGSLHNEQF
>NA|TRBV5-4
ASSFLDPQETQY
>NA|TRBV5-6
ASSSRTGYDGYT
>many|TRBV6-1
ASSEWIDSDGYEQY
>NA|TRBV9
ASSVQRNTEAF
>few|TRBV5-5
EEWQINQPQH
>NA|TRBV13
ASSLAGANTEAF
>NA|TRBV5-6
ASSPYNTGELF
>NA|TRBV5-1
ASSLYVGSETQY
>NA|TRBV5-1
ASSFGLAGTYYEQY
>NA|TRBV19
ASSPLGRTEAF
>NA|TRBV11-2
ASSLGQETQY
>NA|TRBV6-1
ASSTTWGDYGYT
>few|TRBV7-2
ASSLTGLMRYEQY
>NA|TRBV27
VSSMTGGNTIY
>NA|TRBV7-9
ASSPPAQPFSNEQF
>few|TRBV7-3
ASSRDGADEQF
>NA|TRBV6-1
ASRVYGSNQPQH
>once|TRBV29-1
SARTGEKLF
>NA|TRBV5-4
ASSIGQGNGYT
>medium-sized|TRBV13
ASIPSLRGNTIY
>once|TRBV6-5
ASSPPGRILYEQY
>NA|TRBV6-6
ASNPTGGGTEAF
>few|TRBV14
ASSQEATVGYT
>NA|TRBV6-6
ASSSGQGGNNSPLH
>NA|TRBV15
ATSREGTATQY
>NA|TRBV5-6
ASSLVGDRNQPQH
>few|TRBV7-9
ASRQTGGEAF
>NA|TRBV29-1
GGSGGPETQY
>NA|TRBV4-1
ASSQRLKGHWTSPLH
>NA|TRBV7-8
ASSLAVGYT
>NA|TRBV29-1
SVPPGGHTDTQY
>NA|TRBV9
ASSPTGNDNQPQH
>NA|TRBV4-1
ASSLRGAGDTEAF
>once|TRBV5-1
ASSEGGYAYEQY
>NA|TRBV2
ASRLMATEAF
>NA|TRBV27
ASSLSRGSLYT
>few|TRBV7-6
ASSLLGWTQGRLGNEQF
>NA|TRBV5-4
ASSVSGGIEGTQY
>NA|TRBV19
ASSTHRGQNYGYT
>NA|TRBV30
ARDRRGYGYT
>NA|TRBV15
ATSRDKHEQY
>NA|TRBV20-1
SASGPDEQY
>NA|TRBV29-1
SVEDSSYNEQF
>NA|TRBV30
AWSGGAPGANEKLF
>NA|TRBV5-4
ASSLAADTQY
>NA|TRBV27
ASSLSGQGAKNIQY